This TCR beta chain emerged from a study of T cell responses to AZD1222 COVID-19 vaccine. General observations from the study: Scientists sampled the repertoires only once the peak T cell response had passed. Clonal diversity was possibly underestimated, and the donors were mostly white British, with more females.

Comment on this clone: Its antigen is unknown.

V gave up 1 base and J gave up 7 bases, with 14 bases separating them. This CDR3 contains 16 residues. Germline V lookup: CDR1 MGHRA, CDR2 YSYEKL. Profiled with immunoSEQ multiplex PCR; TCRdb holds only in-frame clones, not every one. The data hold roughly 120,000 clones, with about 89% observed a single time. Source: peripheral blood, taken on day 0 of AZD1222 vaccination. This rearrangement joins TRBV4-1 to TRBJ1-6; no reliable D call. The sequence came from an adult in good health. CDR3 sequence reads: CASSQVPHLLNSPLHF. CDR3 DNA sequence: TGCGCCAGCAGCCAAGTTCCTCACTTGTTAAATTCACCCCTCCACTTT.